This T cell receptor beta chain was recovered during a study of blood T cell repertoires in COVID-19. Study-wide context: Some COVID-19 samples were acute and others convalescent; all came from the United States, Italy and Spain. The cDNA or gDNA used as material had been derived from T cells, B-cell-depleted T cells, or PBMCs.

As handled by the study authors: Amplification of reference gene primers was used by the study to estimate nucleated cell counts. This table comes from immunoSEQ multiplex PCR, and its TCRdb copy is limited to in-frame clones, with some not included. V and J calls and clone size follow that table, whereas D and trimming were derived from the DNA. The sample shows 25,000 to 30,000 clones, 88% of them seen only once. Trimming pared 8 bases from V and 1 base from J, leaving 12 bases between. Germline-derived CDR1 and CDR2 are SNHLY and FYNNEI. This CDR3 spans 14 amino acids. The receptor was isolated from a human donor in a cohort sampled during active COVID-19. The sequenced sample was peripheral blood. V gene TRBV2 combines with J gene TRBJ2-1, with D possibly being TRBD2 (6 bases). The CDR3 bases are TGTGCCAGCGGAACGGCGGGGTCCTACAATGAGCAGTTCTTC. Its translation is CASGTAGSYNEQFF.